These 13 T cell receptor beta chains were sequenced from one sample in a study of blood T cell repertoires in COVID-19. Repertoires were generated with immunoSEQ multiplex PCR, while TCRdb's copy carries only in-frame clones and drops some. The repertoire holds under 200,000 clones, with about four fifths as singletons. Sequencing was carried out using peripheral blood. Receptor source: a woman aged 40 to 50 with acute or convalescent COVID-19.

The chain links TRBV5-1 to TRBJ2-7; D is uncertain. Germline V gene lookup returns CDR1 SGHRS and CDR2 YFSETQ. Trimming pared 3 bases from V and 6 bases from J, leaving 13 bases between. The CDR3 is 13 residues long. The CDR3 DNA reads as TGCGCCAGCAGCTACGGTGGTGGTGGCGAGCAGTACTTC. This sequence encodes CASSYGGGGEQYF.

The chain has TRBV13 and TRBJ1-6, with a weak D call TRBD1 (5 bases). Trimming took 2 bases from V and 9 from J, leaving 14 bases between them. CDR1 is PRHDT, CDR2 FYEKMQ, per germline (reference sequence). The CDR3 consists of 15 residues. CDR3 residues: CASSLRGGDRSPLHF. DNA for the CDR3: TGTGCCAGCAGCTTACGGGGGGGGGATCGTTCACCCCTCCACTTT.

The chain couples TRBV9 to TRBJ2-3; weak D call: TRBD1 (5 bases). CDR1 is SGDLS and CDR2 is YYNGEE in the germline V gene. The CDR3 has 14 residues. V dropped 3 bases and J dropped 2 bases, with 10 bases sitting between them. CDR3 in DNA: TGTGCCAGCAGCGAAGGGGCTAACACAGATACGCAGTATTTT. This encodes CASSEGANTDTQYF.

This sequence joins TRBV11-1 and TRBJ2-5; possible D gene TRBD1, 6 bases. CDR3 length equals 16 residues. Germline V gene sequence: CDR1 SGHAT, CDR2 FQDESV (reference sequence). Trimming left V 6 bases short and J 4 bases short, with 21 bases between. In DNA form, the CDR3 reads TGTGCCAGCAGTCCCTGGGCAGGGGAAGTTGGAGAGACCCAGTACTTC. Amino acids: CASSPWAGEVGETQYF.

The rearrangement uses TRBV4-1 and TRBJ2-1; TRBD2 matches at 10 bases. This CDR3 is 17 amino acids long. Germline V gene data show CDR1 as MGHRA and CDR2 as YSYEKL. J was trimmed by 6 bases and V by 5 bases; bases with no gene match: 13. This CDR3 is CASSYRPSSGGGNEQFF. The CDR3 DNA sequence: TGCGCCAGCAGCTACAGACCCTCTAGCGGGGGAGGCAATGAGCAGTTCTTC.

This chain connects TRBV19 to TRBJ1-1; weak D call: TRBD1 (6 bases). The CDR3 sequence is 14 residues long. CDR1 is LNHDA, CDR2 SQIVND, per germline (reference sequence). V was shortened by 10 bases and J by 2 bases, with 17 bases between the two germline ends. The CDR3 protein is CATGQYGINTEAFF. The CDR3 DNA sequence: TGTGCCACGGGACAATACGGGATTAACACTGAAGCTTTCTTT.

The CDR3 is CASSIQMGTPEETQYF. The CDR3 nucleotides read TGTGCCAGTAGTATACAAATGGGGACTCCAGAAGAGACCCAGTACTTC. This chain joins TRBV19 and TRBJ2-5; possible D gene TRBD2, 6 bases. This CDR3 has 16 amino acids. Germline lookup yields CDR1 LNHDA and CDR2 SQIVND (reference sequence). With 2 bases removed from V and 3 bases from J, the gap between germline ends came to 16 bases.

The chain uses TRBV7-8 and TRBJ2-7, with D perhaps TRBD2 (5 bases). The CDR3 length is 12 residues. Germline-derived CDR1 and CDR2 are SGHVS and FQNEAQ. Trimming took 5 bases from V and 3 from J, leaving 8 bases between them. The CDR3 loop is CASSHSGYEQYF. The CDR3 region has the DNA TGTGCCAGCAGCCACAGCGGCTACGAGCAGTACTTC. Full variable domain (outside the CDR3, taken from reference TRBV7-8 and TRBJ2-7): GAGVSQSPRYKVAKRGQDVALRCDPISGHVSLFWYQQALGQGPEFLTYFQNEAQLDKSGLPSDRFFAERPEGSVSTLKIQRTQQEDSAVYLCASSHSGYEQYFGPGTRLTVT.

This clone was seen just once. V gene TRBV30 combines with J gene TRBJ2-5, with D possibly being TRBD1 (6 bases). The V end lost 1 base, the J end lost 1 base, and 10 bases lay between the germline ends. This CDR3 is 14 amino acids long. Per germline, CDR1 GTSNPN and CDR2 SVGIG (reference sequence). The CDR3 reads CAWSEDRPQETQYF. CDR3 coding DNA: TGTGCCTGGAGTGAGGACAGACCCCAAGAGACCCAGTACTTC.

The chain combines TRBV5-6 with TRBJ1-4, with TRBD1 matching 7 bases. The V segment lost 4 bases and the J segment 8 bases; nucleotides outside the gene matches: 11. This CDR3 region has 15 residues. Germline CDR1 SGHDT, CDR2 YYEEEE. CDR3 DNA: TGTGCCAGCAGCCCCTACCACCAGGGGGAAGAAAAACTGTTTTTT. Translation gives CASSPYHQGEEKLFF.

The V and J genes are TRBV7-2 and TRBJ2-5, with D maybe TRBD2 (5 bases). The CDR3 length is 15 residues. V lost 4 bases to trimming and J lost 2 bases, with 14 bases between them. Germline V CDR1 and CDR2: SGHTA, FQGNSA. The CDR3: CASSSTGITQETQYF. The CDR3, as DNA: TGTGCCAGCAGCTCTACCGGGATTACACAAGAGACCCAGTACTTC. Complete variable domain (other parts from reference TRBV7-2 and TRBJ2-5): GAGVSQSPSNKVTEKGKDVELRCDPISGHTALYWYRQSLGQGLEFLIYFQGNSAPDKSGLPSDRFSAERTGGSVSTLTIQRTQQEDSAVYLCASSSTGITQETQYFGPGTRLLVL.

V gene TRBV7-3 combines with J gene TRBJ2-3; 8 positions agree with TRBD2. CDR3 length equals 15 residues. With V trimmed by 6 bases and J by 4 bases, 9 bases remained unmatched. CDR1 SGHTA and CDR2 FQGTGA come from the germline V gene. In DNA form, the CDR3 reads TGTGCCAGCAGTTCACGGGGGGGCGGATCAGATACGCAGTATTTT. This gives the protein CASSSRGGGSDTQYF.

This chain joins TRBV6-5 and TRBJ1-5; 9 nucleotides line up with TRBD1. The length of the CDR3 is 14 residues. The J segment lost 5 bases and the V segment lost 4 bases, leaving 3 bases of the junction unmatched. Germline CDR1 MNHEY, CDR2 SVGAGI. The CDR3 coding sequence is TGTGCCAGCAGTTGGGGACAGGGCTATCAGCCCCAGCATTTT. Its translation: CASSWGQGYQPQHF.